What follows describes a single TCR beta chain. The antigen remains unidentified. This sample was included in a study of CD8 T cells in Susac syndrome. Study results and limitations: The study's TCR sequencing and HLA analysis covered a relatively small number of individuals, and the study acknowledged this.

From blood CD8+ and CD4+ T cells, the TCR beta chain was sequenced. TEMRA cells were FACS-enriched, with CD8+ and CD4+ T cells isolated negatively. A quantity of about 0.45 to 1 ug RNA underwent reverse transcription using random hexamers. Across 54 Vbeta and 13 Jbeta, immunoSEQ multiplex PCR amplified TCR beta CDR3. TCRdb re-called the immunoSEQ multiplex PCR reads through MiXCR, storing one row per CDR3 protein. This table has more than 65,000 distinct CDR3 sequences, just under 95% appearing once. CDR3 length: 15 residues. V lost 8 bases and J 6 bases, leaving 21 bases between the germline ends. From germline, CDR1 is MNHEY and CDR2 SMNVEV (reference sequence).

The TCR was taken from a human donor with multiple sclerosis. Source material: CD8+ T cells from PBMCs. The genes are TRBV27 and TRBJ2-3; D tentatively fits TRBD1 or TRBD2 (5 bases each). As DNA, the CDR3 is TGTGCCAGCCACGTCCCGGGACGTGAAGAGGATACGCAGTATTTT. Its translation: CASHVPGREEDTQYF.